Given below is one TCR beta chain in context. Its antigen is as yet unknown. This sample stems from a study of PD-1 blockade in classical Hodgkin lymphoma. Study-wide results and caveats: Reported findings placed baseline TCR diversity lower in newly diagnosed patients (compared with healthy donors). Whatever underlies the repertoire differences (possibly disease activity or prior therapy) remains undefined.

Sequencing used immunoSEQ multiplex PCR; TCRdb keeps in-frame clones, though not all of them. This sample has roughly 20,000 clones, with 90% found just once. Time point described: newly diagnosed, previously untreated cHL patient sample. Magnetic negative selection served to purify CD4+ T cells out of PBMCs that had been thawed. For comparison, PBMCs from newly diagnosed, untreated classical Hodgkin lymphoma were used. Sequenced material: CD4+ T cells from blood. This TCR was recovered from a human donor with classical Hodgkin lymphoma.

Written as DNA, the CDR3 is TGTGCCAGCAGTGCAGCTAGCGGGAGGAACACCGGGGAGCTGTTTTTT. Protein: CASSAASGRNTGELFF. J is TRBJ2-2 and V is TRBV6-1; 10 bases match TRBD2. CDR3 size: 16 residues. The germline V gene encodes CDR1 MNHNS and CDR2 SASEGT. V was clipped by 4 bases and J by 1 base; unmatched bases: 3.